A single sample is the source of the 20 T cell receptor beta chains below, sequenced in a study of post-analysis software for immune sequencing data (dated by TCRdb to the mid-2010s). The study at large found these results: Significantly higher frequencies in patients than in controls were found for a few TRBV segments, including TRBV5-6, TRBV5-1 and TRBV20-1.

The antigens these receptors bind are not known. The library was prepared using PCR. For sequencing, an Illumina HiSeq 2500 was employed. To reduce PCR and sequencing biases, unique molecular identifiers were incorporated into the TCR beta cDNA libraries. Clones were called with MiXCR by TCRdb after fastp trimmed the public reads at Q25, and only in-frame beta chains were retained. When rows share a CDR3 protein, they turn into one entry using the most common DNA and genes. The sample table shows around 770,000 distinct CDR3 sequences, and about half are seen once. Together, the top ten hold 4.9% of the sample. Input material: blood. The receptors derive from a girl between 5 and 17 years old with multiple sclerosis.

As concerns this clonotype: A read error may produce the germline difference seen at one junction end. J is TRBJ2-6 and V is TRBV7-9, with D perhaps TRBD1 (5 bases). This CDR3 contains 16 residues. Germline CDR1 and CDR2: SEHNR and FQNEAQ (reference sequence). In DNA form, the CDR3 reads TGTGCCAGCAGCTTAGGGTGGGGCTCTGGGGCCAACGCCCTGACTTTC. Translated: CASSLGWGSGANALTF.

Only a few counts were recorded for this clonotype. The chain recombines TRBV7-2 with TRBJ2-1; no clear D gene. The CDR3 contains 13 residues. The germline CDR1 and CDR2 sequences are SGHTA and FQGNSA. V lost 1 base and J 13 bases, leaving 14 bases between the germline ends. The CDR3 DNA reads TGTGCCAGCAGCTTAGAACCCGCCGAGACCCAGTTCTTC. Amino acid sequence: CASSLEPAETQFF.

In this sample, this clonotype turned up a few times. The J gene is TRBJ2-7, the V gene TRBV20-1, with D tentatively TRBD2 (6 bases). From germline, CDR1 is DFQATT and CDR2 SNEGSKA (reference sequence). V gave up 1 base and J gave up 7 bases, with 14 bases separating them. The CDR3 extends over 13 amino acids. CDR3 DNA sequence: TGCAGTGCTAGAGGTGGGAGGATGAGGGAGCAGTACTTC. Its translation: CSARGGRMREQYF.

J is TRBJ1-2 and V is TRBV27, with no clear D. CDR1 and CDR2 from the germline V gene are MNHEY and SMNVEV (reference sequence). Deletions cut 4 bases from V and 2 bases from J, with 11 bases between. This CDR3 comprises 14 residues. CDR3 protein: CASSYTSTNYGYTF. CDR3 nucleotides: TGTGCCAGCAGTTATACGAGTACCAACTATGGCTACACCTTC.

This clonotype has just one count. This sequence joins TRBV29-1 and TRBJ1-1; no clear D gene. V lost 0 bases to trimming and J lost 0 bases, with 8 bases between them. CDR1 is SQVTM and CDR2 is ANQGSEA in the germline V gene. The CDR3 runs to 14 residues. CDR3 sequence reads: CSVEDLPMNTEAFF. CDR3 bases: TGCAGCGTTGAAGATCTACCGATGAACACTGAAGCTTTCTTT.

J is TRBJ2-1 and V is TRBV12-5; D not certain. The V gene lost 2 bases and the J gene lost 10 bases, with 9 bases spanning the gap. The CDR3 loop spans 12 amino acids. Germline V lookup: CDR1 LGHNT, CDR2 FRNRAP. CDR3 loop: CASGLPRSEQFF. The CDR3, as DNA: TGTGCTAGTGGTTTGCCACGGTCGGAGCAGTTCTTC.

This clonotype came up a few times. The chain links TRBV12-3 or TRBV12-4 to TRBJ2-7, with TRBD1 matching over 8 bases. The CDR3 loop spans 15 amino acids. J lost 6 bases, V lost 6 bases, and 13 bases had no gene match. CDR3 in amino acids: CASSKWGTGNGEQYF. Here the CDR3 DNA reads TGTGCCAGCAGCAAGTGGGGGACAGGAAATGGCGAGCAGTACTTC.

The gene calls are TRBV7-2 and TRBJ2-5, with 7 bases matching TRBD2. The CDR3 totals 15 residues. V lost 3 bases, J lost 5 bases, and 9 bases stayed unmatched. Germline CDR1 reads SGHTA; CDR2 reads FQGNSA. CDR3 in DNA: TGTGCCAGCAGCTTGATGGCGGGAGAGGGGGAGACCCAGTACTTC. The encoded protein is CASSLMAGEGETQYF.

This sequence joins TRBV9 and TRBJ1-6, with TRBD1 as a possible D gene (6 bases). The CDR3 is 14 residues long. Trimming took off 2 bases at V and 11 bases at J, with 14 bases between the two ends. CDR1 and CDR2 from the germline V gene are SGDLS and YYNGEE. CDR3 protein: CASSVGGRDTPLHF. DNA for the CDR3: TGTGCCAGCAGCGTCGGGGGGCGTGATACACCCCTCCACTTT. The full variable domain, with the rest looked up from reference TRBV9 and TRBJ1-6, is DSGVTQTPKHLITATGQRVTLRCSPRSGDLSVYWYQQSLDQGLQFLIQYYNGEERAKGNILERFSAQQFPDLHSELNLSSLELGDSALYFCASSVGGRDTPLHFGNGTRLTVT.

This chain uses TRBV20-1 with TRBJ1-6; D uncertain. The V end was cut by 3 bases, the J end by 7 bases, with 7 bases between. The CDR3 is 12 amino acids. Germline V CDR1 and CDR2: DFQATT, SNEGSKA (reference sequence). DNA for the CDR3: TGCAGTGCTAGCGCCGGAAATTCACCCCTCCACTTT. It codes for CSASAGNSPLHF.

This clonotype was detected a few times. The gene calls are TRBV14 and TRBJ2-1; either TRBD1 or TRBD2 may supply D (5 bases each). Trimming pared 0 bases from V and 5 bases from J, leaving 14 bases between. The germline V gene encodes CDR1 SGHDN and CDR2 FVKESK. The CDR3 has 16 residues. DNA for the CDR3: TGTGCCAGCAGCCAAGACGGGACCCCCATTAACAATGAGCAGTTCTTC. Amino acid sequence: CASSQDGTPINNEQFF.

This sequence joins TRBV20-1 and TRBJ1-2; D is unclear. This CDR3 is 12 amino acids long. Germline loops: CDR1 DFQATT, CDR2 SNEGSKA (reference sequence). V lost 0 bases and J 8 bases, leaving 10 bases between the germline ends. The CDR3 sequence: CSARDVGRGYTF. In nucleotides, the CDR3 is TGCAGTGCTAGAGATGTAGGGCGCGGCTACACCTTC.

This clonotype has just a few counts. This CDR3 reads CASSLSGLAAYNEQFF. CDR3 DNA sequence: TGTGCCAGCAGTCTGTCGGGACTAGCGGCATACAATGAGCAGTTCTTC. V gene TRBV12-3 or TRBV12-4 combines with J gene TRBJ2-1, with 11 bases lining up with TRBD2. The CDR3 has 16 amino acids. Losses at the gene ends were 5 bases for V and 4 bases for J; bases not matched to a gene: 7.

The DNA of the CDR3 is TGTGCCAGCAGCCGCCGGGGCCTTGACAAAAACATTCAGTACTTC. This translates into CASSRRGLDKNIQYF. The chain recombines TRBV7-8 with TRBJ2-4; D tentatively reads TRBD1 or TRBD2 (5 bases each). The CDR3 runs 15 residues. The V and J ends lost 5 bases and 3 bases respectively, with 14 bases between them. CDR1 and CDR2 from the germline V gene are SGHVS and FQNEAQ. The whole variable domain, remainder taken from reference TRBV7-8 and TRBJ2-4, is GAGVSQSPRYKVAKRGQDVALRCDPISGHVSLFWYQQALGQGPEFLTYFQNEAQLDKSGLPSDRFFAERPEGSVSTLKIQRTQQEDSAVYLCASSRRGLDKNIQYFGAGTRLSVL.

Turning to this clonotype: An end of the junction does not agree with germline; a read error may underlie this. The rearrangement links TRBV2 to TRBJ1-1; D remains ambiguous. This CDR3 is 15 amino acids long. CDR1 is SNHLY, CDR2 FYNNEI, per germline. The CDR3 spells CTSSETKTPNTEAFF. For the CDR3, the DNA is TGTACCAGCAGTGAAACAAAGACACCGAACACTGAAGCTTTCTTT.

V and J are TRBV10-3 and TRBJ1-2; D is possibly TRBD1 (6 bases). CDR1 and CDR2 from the germline V gene are ENHRY and SYGVKD. This CDR3 spans 14 amino acids. Trimming pared 4 bases from V and 4 bases from J, leaving 13 bases between. In DNA form, the CDR3 reads TGTGCCATCAGTGGGTCGACAGGAAGCTATGGCTACACCTTC. Translated: CAISGSTGSYGYTF.

The gene calls are TRBV7-6 and TRBJ2-3; TRBD1 is a possible D gene (6 bases). Germline loops: CDR1 SGHVS, CDR2 FNYEAQ. V gave up 5 bases and J gave up 2 bases, with 11 bases separating them. The CDR3 covers 14 residues. The CDR3 DNA reads TGTGCCAGCAGCCGCAGGACAGCCACAGATACGCAGTATTTT. Encoded protein: CASSRRTATDTQYF.

The rearrangement uses TRBV20-1 and TRBJ2-1; 7 bases align to TRBD2. J gave up 10 bases and V 6 bases, and 24 bases lay outside the gene matches. There are 17 residues in the CDR3. Germline CDR1 is DFQATT and CDR2 is SNEGSKA (reference sequence). As DNA, the CDR3 is TGCAGTGCCAGTCGCATCGGAGGCGGGAGCTCGATTGGGGAGCAGTTCTTC. This sequence encodes CSASRIGGGSSIGEQFF.

This clonotype was picked up many times. V gene TRBV4-2 combines with J gene TRBJ1-4, with 10 nucleotides matching TRBD1. Germline CDR1 reads LGHNA; CDR2 reads YNFKEQ. V trimming: 0 bases; J trimming: 7 bases; junction bases outside the gene matches: 5. This CDR3 contains 16 residues. In nucleotides, the CDR3 is TGTGCCAGCAGCCAAGATATGACAGGGGGCTTTGAAAAACTGTTTTTT. Translating gives CASSQDMTGGFEKLFF.

This chain joins TRBV12-3 or TRBV12-4 and TRBJ2-1; TRBD2 aligns across 7 bases. The trim removed 5 bases at V and 10 bases at J, leaving 5 bases unmatched. The CDR3 has 12 residues. The chain's CDR3 is CASSRTSFEQFF. CDR3 in DNA: TGTGCCAGCAGTCGGACTAGTTTCGAGCAGTTCTTC.